This TCR beta chain was documented in a study of blood T cell repertoires in COVID-19 (dated by TCRdb to 2018 to 2020). Regarding the research as a whole: Samples from collaborators originated in the United States, Italy and Spain and spanned both the acute and convalescent phases of COVID-19. The prospective study material was composed of cDNA or gDNA derived from T cells, B-cell-depleted T cells, or PBMCs. Deeply sampled blood TCRbeta repertoires from subjects exposed to, actively infected with, or recovered from COVID-19 were included in the dataset. The repertoires were released in a freely available public database meant as a resource for research on the immune response to SARS-CoV-2. Samples came from the ongoing ImmuneRACE study (first 160 participants) plus 1,254 subjects from 6 global collaborators. The sample metadata nearly always contained a de-identified subject ID, COVID-19 status, age in years and sex. Where available, HLA class I and class II types were taken from metadata supplied by the sample provider and were not determined by assay-based typing. General findings and caveats noted by the study authors: Clinical and demographic metadata were provided uncurated, with the amount varying by source and participant.

V is cut by 7 bases and J by 5 bases, and the space between the germline ends is 23 bases. Reading the germline V gene (reference sequence) gives CDR1 MNHNY and CDR2 SVGAGI. The CDR3 holds 16 amino acids from the cysteine to the phenylalanine. The sequence is cut down to CDR3 DNA, 48 bases in frame from base 1. The immunoSEQ Assay, a bias-controlled multiplex PCR, was used to amplify TCRbeta CDR3 regions from genomic DNA. The paper's data handling went like this. The number of nucleated cells in each sample was estimated from the amplification of reference gene primers within the assay. Sequence reads were collapsed and filtered to measure the absolute abundance of every unique TCRbeta CDR3 rearrangement. For each sample, productive Simpson clonality was calculated as the square root of Simpson's diversity index across productive rearrangements. What TCRdb holds here is the immuneACCESS table cut down to in-frame rearrangements. Part of the clones is not present; checked against another copy, under half of the missing clones reflect an unresolved V gene, and the others are unexplained. V and J calls and clone size are as listed in that table; D and trimming were resolved from the DNA. In this sample the table shows approximately 85,000 clones, 75% to 85% of which occur a single time. The ten top clones hold about 13% of the sample.

About this clone itself: The target of this receptor is not known. No base quality information exists; no much larger clone differs at one position.

The collaborating institutions used their own protocols to collect whole blood in K2EDTA tubes. For TCRbeta analysis, collaborator samples were shipped as frozen whole blood, as isolated PBMCs, or as DNA extracted from either sample type. Material for sequencing was peripheral blood. The receptor was isolated from a human donor in a cohort sampled during active COVID-19. The sequence links TRBV6-6 to TRBJ1-1, with TRBD1 as a weak D call on 6 bases. The CDR3 protein: CASTKIGIRGRTEAFF. The nucleotides are TGTGCCAGCACTAAAATCGGGATCAGGGGTAGGACTGAAGCTTTCTTT.